This T cell receptor beta chain was captured by sequencing in a study of neoadjuvant anti-PD-1 for oral cavity cancer (dated by TCRdb to about 2021). Some background on the complete study: Three to four biweekly doses of nivolumab at 3 mg/kg were mostly administered to patients before curative-intent surgical resection. Patients with complete response, partial response or stable disease by RECIST 1.1 were defined as responders, whereas patients with progression were defined as non-responders. Patients without progression received a fourth nivolumab dose around day 43 and underwent definitive surgical resection on days 50-56. A roughly 30% response rate was observed in the parent correlative cohort, in which more than 9 patients were included.

Concerning this clone: The antigen it binds to is not known. There are no base qualities to consult, and no much larger clone falls within one base.

The study at large found these results: Higher pretreatment blood Treg/Th17 ratios correlated with both higher pretreatment blood TCRbeta clonality and lower post-treatment tumor TCRbeta clonality. Only three patients per response group were included in the TCR analyses, and larger cohorts for validation were called for by the authors. After neoadjuvant nivolumab, non-responders showed significantly higher T cell clonality (Gini index) in PBMCs than responders did.

PBMC libraries used mostly approximately 450 ng of input genomic DNA for deep sequencing, with six replicates per sample. Following the manufacturer's instructions, the team built TCRbeta libraries using the immunoSEQ hsTCRbeta kit. The finished libraries were brought together in one pool at roughly 2.7 nM, which was then read using an Illumina NovaSeq 6000 S4 flow cell. Turning to the authors' computational methods: The immunoSEQ Analyzer handled quality control and preprocessing of the raw data. The analysis was restricted to productive rearrangements, with each unique CDR3 amino acid sequence defining a clonotype. Repertoire clonality was estimated as the Gini-Simpson index, which was computed with the R package tcR. Student's t test was used to compare Gini indices, and Pearson correlation was used to assess associations with tumor size change. TCRdb took over this immuneACCESS table, retaining in-frame rearrangements with V and J assigned. Such tables are incomplete; in checked studies, under half of the missing clones stem from an unresolved V gene, and the remainder is unexplained. The V and J calls and clone size are taken from that table; D and trimming were inferred from the DNA. The sample table holds tens of thousands of clones, of which 65% to 85% were seen once. The ten largest clonotypes hold 3.4% of the sample.

According to the germline V gene, CDR1 reads SGHTS and CDR2 reads YDEGEE. The germline V and J ends show losses of 6 bases and 3 bases respectively, and no gene match explains 3 bases of the junction. CDR3 length: 12 amino acids, cysteine to phenylalanine. Just the 36-base CDR3 DNA is kept, in frame starting at base 1. The time point tag for this specimen amounts to: before neoadjuvant nivolumab. The patients had newly diagnosed stage II-IVA oral cavity squamous cell carcinoma and had not received any prior systemic or radiation treatment. The cohort was composed of patients with HPV-negative, locally advanced oral cavity squamous cell carcinoma. No culture maintenance or expansion was done, as the peripheral blood mononuclear cells went straight to analysis. The samples were drawn from a longitudinal correlative study tied to a single-arm phase II trial testing neoadjuvant nivolumab in oral cavity squamous cell carcinoma. Genomic DNA-based TCRbeta sequencing was performed on subject-matched pre- and post-treatment PBMCs and tumors from three responders and three non-responders. Peripheral blood mononuclear cells were collected once before nivolumab treatment and again after treatment, at the time of surgery. The Maxwell RSC DNA from Cells kit was used to extract genomic DNA from PBMCs.

The receptor was isolated from a person aged 35-79 years with oral cavity squamous cell carcinoma. The input for sequencing was PBMCs, taken before nivolumab (anti-PD-1) treatment. The chain employs TRBV5-8 and TRBJ2-7, and TRBD1 matches 7 of the central bases. DNA sequence: TGTGCCAGCACCCGGGACAGCTACGAGCAGTACTTC. This encodes CASTRDSYEQYF.